The T cell receptor beta chain described here comes from a study of T cells in localized non-small cell lung cancer (TCRdb year 2020). In terms of the full investigation: The study analyzed T cell repertoires of approximately 240 early-stage NSCLC patients, comparing tumors and uninvolved tumor-adjacent lungs. The mean age of the NSCLC patients was just over 65 years, with 120 to 150 men and nearly 110 women. The cohort comprised approximately 240 treatment-naïve NSCLC patients with resected, localized lung tumors.

Including the terminal cysteine and phenylalanine, the CDR3 comprises 17 residues. Kept here is only the CDR3 DNA, which spans 51 bases and is read in frame from base 1. For CDR1 and CDR2, the germline V gene lists LGHNA and YNFKEQ. Germline trimming: 1 base from V, 5 bases from J; junction bases outside gene matches: 10. At diagnosis, tumor, uninvolved tumor-adjacent lung and peripheral blood were collected and then preserved as a mix of FFPE and fresh-frozen material. For TCR repertoire profiling, blood samples were analyzed in the form of peripheral blood mononuclear cells. To note about this clone: Its antigen is still unknown. Base qualities were left out, and no much larger clone turns up one base away.

Results and caveats for the whole study, not just this receptor: Uninvolved tumor-adjacent lung showed the highest T cell clonality, higher than tumor, which suggests more focused antigenic responses in the uninvolved tumor-adjacent lung. Since the design was exploratory, TCR variables were selected using unadjusted p-values with no false-discovery rate correction. A median of about 53 of the top 100 tumor clones were detected in paired uninvolved adjacent lung, and around 30 of these tumor clones were also found among the top 100 clones of the paired uninvolved adjacent lung. Longer overall survival was associated with higher T cell density in blood, whereas shorter survival was associated with higher clonality in adjacent lung. Multi-region tumor sequencing was not performed, so intratumor heterogeneity could not be excluded.

TCR beta CDR3 regions were sequenced from DNA using the immunoSEQ Assay. Processing in the source paper ran as follows. T cell density was computed as TCR beta template counts normalized to usable DNA estimated by amplifying housekeeping genes. The preseqR package was used to estimate richness by extrapolating to 400,000 templates for PBMC samples and to 120,000 templates for tissue samples. Clonality was calculated as one minus Pielou's evenness. To identify tissue-enriched TCRs, differential abundance testing was run on productive amino-acid clonotypes with a minimum total count of 5 and an alpha of 0.1. The Jaccard Index and the Morisita Overlap Index were used to measure how much the repertoires overlapped between compartments. TCR beta CDR3s were clustered by GLIPH together with public tetramer-defined viral CDR3s, and at least three viral sequences plus V-gene enrichment were required for viral motifs. The source is immuneACCESS, and TCRdb retained only in-frame sequences with V and J called. Part of the clones is not carried over; for the studies checked, unresolved V genes explain less than half of this, and the remainder is unexplained. V and J calls and clone size are given by that table; D and trimming were obtained from the DNA. For this sample there are approximately 83,000 clones; around 89% appear just once. Of the sample, 20% to 25% is held by the ten largest clones.

This clonotype was obtained from a woman aged 40-69 years with stage I squamous cell lung carcinoma. Recombination connected TRBV4-2 to TRBJ2-5; 10 bases in between match TRBD2. The sample was peripheral blood, taken before any cancer treatment. The DNA sequence is as follows: TGTGCCAGCAGCCAAGGAAGAAGCGGGGGGGCCGAGGAGACCCAGTACTTC. Its protein is CASSQGRSGGAEETQYF.